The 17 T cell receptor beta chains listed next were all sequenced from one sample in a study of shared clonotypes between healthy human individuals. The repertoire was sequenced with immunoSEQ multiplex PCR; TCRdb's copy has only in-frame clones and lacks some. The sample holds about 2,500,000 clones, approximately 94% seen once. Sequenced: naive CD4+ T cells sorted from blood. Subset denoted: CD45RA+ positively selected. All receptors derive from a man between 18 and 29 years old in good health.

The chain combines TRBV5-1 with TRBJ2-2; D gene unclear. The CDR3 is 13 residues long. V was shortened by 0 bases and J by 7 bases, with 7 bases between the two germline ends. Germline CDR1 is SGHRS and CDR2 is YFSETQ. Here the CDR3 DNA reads TGCGCCAGCAGCTTGGAGAAGATCGGGGAGCTGTTTTTT. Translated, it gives CASSLEKIGELFF.

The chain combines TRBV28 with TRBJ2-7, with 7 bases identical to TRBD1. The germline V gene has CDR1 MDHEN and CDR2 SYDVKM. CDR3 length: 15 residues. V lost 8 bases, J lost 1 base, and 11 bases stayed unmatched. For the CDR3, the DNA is TGTGCCAGCGGATCTCCGGGGACAGTATCCTACGAGCAGTACTTC. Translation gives CASGSPGTVSYEQYF.

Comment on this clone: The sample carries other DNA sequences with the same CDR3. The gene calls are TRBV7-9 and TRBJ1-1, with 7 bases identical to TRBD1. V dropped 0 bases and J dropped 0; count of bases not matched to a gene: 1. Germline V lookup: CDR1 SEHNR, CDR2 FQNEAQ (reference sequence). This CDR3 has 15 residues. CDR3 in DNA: TGTGCCAGCAGCTTAGCGGGGACAGTGAACACTGAAGCTTTCTTT. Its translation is CASSLAGTVNTEAFF.

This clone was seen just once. CDR3 bases: TGTGCCACGCACCCCGGGCGGCTTGCCGAAGATAGCCTCCACTTT. Protein sequence: CATHPGRLAEDSLHF. The genes are TRBV10-3 and TRBJ1-6; D not resolved. This CDR3 is built from 15 residues. Trimming pared 10 bases from V and 15 bases from J, leaving 28 bases between. Germline values: CDR1 ENHRY, CDR2 SYGVKD.

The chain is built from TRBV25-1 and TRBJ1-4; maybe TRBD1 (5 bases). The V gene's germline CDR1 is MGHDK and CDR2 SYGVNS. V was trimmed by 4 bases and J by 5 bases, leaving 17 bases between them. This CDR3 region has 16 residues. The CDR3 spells CASSVAGTALNEKLFF. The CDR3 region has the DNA TGTGCCAGCAGTGTCGCAGGGACGGCACTCAATGAAAAACTGTTTTTT.

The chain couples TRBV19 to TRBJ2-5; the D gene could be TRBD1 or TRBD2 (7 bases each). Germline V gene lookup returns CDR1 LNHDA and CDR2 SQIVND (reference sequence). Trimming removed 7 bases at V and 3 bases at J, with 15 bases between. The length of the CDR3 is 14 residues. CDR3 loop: CASNTRGGKETQYF. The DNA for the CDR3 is TGTGCCAGTAATACCAGGGGGGGGAAAGAGACCCAGTACTTC.

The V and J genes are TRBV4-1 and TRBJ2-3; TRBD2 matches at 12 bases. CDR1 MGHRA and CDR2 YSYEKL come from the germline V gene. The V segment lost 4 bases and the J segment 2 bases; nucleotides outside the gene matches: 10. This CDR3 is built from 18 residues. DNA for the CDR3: TGCGCCAGCAGCCTAAAGACTAGCGGGAGCTCGAACACAGATACGCAGTATTTT. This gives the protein CASSLKTSGSSNTDTQYF.

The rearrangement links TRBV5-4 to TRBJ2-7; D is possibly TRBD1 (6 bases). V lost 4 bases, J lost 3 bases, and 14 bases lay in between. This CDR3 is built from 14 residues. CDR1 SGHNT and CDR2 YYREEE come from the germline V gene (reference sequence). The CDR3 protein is CASSRSAGDYEQYF. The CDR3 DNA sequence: TGTGCCAGCAGCCGGTCGGCAGGGGACTACGAGCAGTACTTC.

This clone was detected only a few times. The CDR3 coding sequence is TGTGCCAGCAGTGAACAACGGAGGAACACCGGGGAGCTGTTTTTT. Its protein product is CASSEQRRNTGELFF. The chain recombines TRBV2 with TRBJ2-2; no clear D. Trimming shortened V by 2 bases and J by 1 base, and 8 bases separated the two germline ends. This CDR3 contains 15 residues. Germline V gene lookup returns CDR1 SNHLY and CDR2 FYNNEI.

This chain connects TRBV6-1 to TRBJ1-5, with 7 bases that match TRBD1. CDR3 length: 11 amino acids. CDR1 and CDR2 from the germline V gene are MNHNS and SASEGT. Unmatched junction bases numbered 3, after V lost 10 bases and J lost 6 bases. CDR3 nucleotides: TGTGCCACGGCAGGGGGTCAGCCCCAGCATTTT. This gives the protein CATAGGQPQHF.

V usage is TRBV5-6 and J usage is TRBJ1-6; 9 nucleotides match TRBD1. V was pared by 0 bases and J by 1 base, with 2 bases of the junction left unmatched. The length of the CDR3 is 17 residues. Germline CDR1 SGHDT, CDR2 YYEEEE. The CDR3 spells CASSLAGQGSYNSPLHF. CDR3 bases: TGTGCCAGCAGCTTGGCGGGACAGGGTTCCTATAATTCACCCCTCCACTTT.

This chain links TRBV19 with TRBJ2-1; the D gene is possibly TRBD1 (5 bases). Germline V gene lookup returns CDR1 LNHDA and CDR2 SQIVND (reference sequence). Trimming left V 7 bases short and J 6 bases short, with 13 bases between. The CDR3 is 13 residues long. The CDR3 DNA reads TGTGCCAGTAAGATACAGGCCTCCAATGAGCAGTTCTTC. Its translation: CASKIQASNEQFF.

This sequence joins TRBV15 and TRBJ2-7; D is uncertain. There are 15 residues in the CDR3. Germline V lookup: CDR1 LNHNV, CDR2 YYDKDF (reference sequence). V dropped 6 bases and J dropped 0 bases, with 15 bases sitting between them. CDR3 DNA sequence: TGTGCCACCAGGCCATCTCAGCTATTCTCCTACGAGCAGTACTTC. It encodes CATRPSQLFSYEQYF.

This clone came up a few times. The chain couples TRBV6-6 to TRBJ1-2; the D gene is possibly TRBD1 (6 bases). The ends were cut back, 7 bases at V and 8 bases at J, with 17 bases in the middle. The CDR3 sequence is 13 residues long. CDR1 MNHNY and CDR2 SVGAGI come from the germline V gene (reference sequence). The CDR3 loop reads CASTVAGARGYTF. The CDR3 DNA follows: TGTGCCAGCACCGTCGCAGGGGCGCGCGGCTACACCTTC.

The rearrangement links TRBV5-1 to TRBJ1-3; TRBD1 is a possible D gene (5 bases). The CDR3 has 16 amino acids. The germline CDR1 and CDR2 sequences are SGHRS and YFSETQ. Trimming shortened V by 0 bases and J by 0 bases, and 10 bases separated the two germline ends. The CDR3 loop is CASSLEWGTSGNTIYF. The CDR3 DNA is TGCGCCAGCAGCTTGGAGTGGGGCACCTCTGGAAACACCATATATTTT.

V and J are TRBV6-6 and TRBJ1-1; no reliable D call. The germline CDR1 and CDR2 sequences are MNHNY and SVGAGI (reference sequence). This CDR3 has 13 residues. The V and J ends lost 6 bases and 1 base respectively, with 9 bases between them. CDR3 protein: CASRNQENTEAFF. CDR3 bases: TGTGCCAGCAGAAATCAAGAGAACACTGAAGCTTTCTTT.

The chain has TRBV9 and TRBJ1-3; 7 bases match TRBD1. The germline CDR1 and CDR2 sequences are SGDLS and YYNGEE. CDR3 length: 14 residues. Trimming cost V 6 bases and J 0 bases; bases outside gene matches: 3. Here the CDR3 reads CASTRTGSGNTIYF. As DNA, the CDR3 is TGTGCCAGCACACGGACAGGCTCTGGAAACACCATATATTTT.